A single sample is the source of the 16 T cell receptor beta chains below, sequenced in a study of T-cell reconstitution after alpha-beta-depleted transplantation in children. The library targeted TCRbeta and was prepared with unique molecular identifiers. TCRdb passed the PCR reads through MiXCR, listing each CDR3 protein once. The sample has 440,000 or so distinct CDR3 sequences; approximately 10% are singletons. The specimen comprised PBMCs from the stem cell graft donor, sampled from the stem cell graft. These receptors came from a human donor who donated a stem cell graft to a child with acute myeloid leukemia.

V gene TRBV2 combines with J gene TRBJ2-1; 11 nucleotides align to TRBD1. V lost 6 bases to trimming and J lost 7 bases; unmatched junction nucleotides: 5. The CDR3 totals 14 residues. CDR1 and CDR2 from the germline V gene are SNHLY and FYNNEI. For the CDR3, the DNA is TGTGCCAGCAGACGGGACAGGGGGAATAATGAGCAGTTCTTC. Translation gives CASRRDRGNNEQFF.

There are a few counts of this clonotype. The chain couples TRBV18 to TRBJ2-1; D gene unclear. Germline V gene sequence: CDR1 KGHSH, CDR2 LQKENI. The CDR3 spans 11 residues. V was pared by 9 bases and J by 9 bases, with 12 bases between. Here the CDR3 reads CASSEPGEQFF. CDR3 coding DNA: TGTGCCAGTTCCGAGCCGGGTGAGCAGTTCTTC. The full variable domain, rest sourced from reference TRBV18 and TRBJ2-1, is NAGVMQNPRHLVRRRGQEARLRCSPMKGHSHVYWYRQLPEEGLKFMVYLQKENIIDESGMPKERFSAEFPKEGPSILRIQQVVRGDSAAYFCASSEPGEQFFGPGTRLTVL.

In its sample, this clonotype was seen many times. The chain couples TRBV12-5 to TRBJ1-6; possible D gene TRBD1, 5 bases. CDR3 length: 16 residues. The germline V and J ends were trimmed by 2 bases and 9 bases, with 17 bases remaining between them. The germline gives CDR1 LGHNT, CDR2 FRNRAP. This CDR3 is CASGLRPGRWSSPLHF. CDR3 in DNA: TGTGCTAGTGGTTTGCGTCCGGGACGGTGGAGTTCACCCCTCCACTTT.

The chain carries TRBV24-1 and TRBJ1-1, with D possibly TRBD1 on 6 matching bases. The CDR3 loop spans 15 amino acids. Germline V CDR1 and CDR2: KGHDR, SFDVKD. The V and J ends lost 3 bases and 3 bases respectively, with 13 bases between them. The CDR3 DNA reads as TGTGCCACCAGTGATCCACTAACAGGGTACACTGAAGCTTTCTTT. It translates to CATSDPLTGYTEAFF.

This rearrangement joins TRBV5-1 to TRBJ2-3; D might be TRBD2 (5 bases). The CDR3 runs 13 residues. The ends were cut back, 4 bases at V and 4 bases at J, with 10 bases in the middle. The V gene's germline CDR1 is SGHRS and CDR2 YFSETQ. For the CDR3, the DNA is TGCGCCAGCAGCGGCCTAGCCTCAGATACGCAGTATTTT. This translates into CASSGLASDTQYF.

This clonotype has a handful of counts. The V gene is TRBV12-3 or TRBV12-4, the J gene TRBJ2-1, with D maybe TRBD2 (6 bases). This CDR3 spans 16 amino acids. V lost 3 bases and J 8 bases, leaving 20 bases between the germline ends. For the CDR3, the DNA is TGTGCCAGCAGTTTTGGGAGCCCCGGAGGGCCACATGAGCAGTTCTTC. This encodes CASSFGSPGGPHEQFF.

The chain joins TRBV20-1 to TRBJ2-7; maybe TRBD2 (6 bases). The CDR3 runs to 12 residues. The V end lost 1 base, the J end lost 3 bases, and 7 bases lay between the germline ends. The germline CDR1 and CDR2 sequences are DFQATT and SNEGSKA (reference sequence). CDR3: CSARGGVYEQYF. CDR3 DNA sequence: TGCAGTGCTAGAGGGGGGGTCTACGAGCAGTACTTC.

This clonotype was seen only a few times. Here the CDR3 DNA reads TGCGCCAGCAGCTTGGGGACCGGACTAGCGGGGGGAAGCTCCTACAATGAGCAGTTCTTC. This gives the protein CASSLGTGLAGGSSYNEQFF. J is TRBJ2-1 and V is TRBV5-1; 14 bases are shared with TRBD2. The ends lost 0 bases at V and 0 bases at J; junction bases unmatched: 8. The germline CDR1 and CDR2 sequences are SGHRS and YFSETQ. CDR3 length equals 20 residues.

This clonotype was seen more than once but under ten times. The chain combines TRBV28 with TRBJ1-3; D is ambiguous. Trimming shortened V by 4 bases and J by 5 bases, and 6 bases separated the two germline ends. CDR1 is MDHEN and CDR2 is SYDVKM in the germline V gene. The CDR3 totals 12 residues. The CDR3 is CASSSRRNTIYF. The CDR3 DNA follows: TGTGCCAGCAGTTCTCGTAGAAACACCATATATTTT.

This clonotype was detected ten times or more. This chain joins TRBV6-5 and TRBJ1-2; D is perhaps TRBD1 (5 bases). This CDR3 comprises 14 residues. Trimming left V 2 bases short and J 8 bases short, with 15 bases between. Germline CDR1 MNHEY, CDR2 SVGAGI. As DNA, the CDR3 is TGTGCCAGCAGTTACGGGACGGCTACCAGGGGCTACACCTTC. It encodes CASSYGTATRGYTF.

This rearrangement joins TRBV9 to TRBJ1-2, with a weak D call TRBD1 (5 bases). Trimming took 2 bases from V and 0 from J, leaving 11 bases between them. The CDR3 has 15 amino acids. Germline CDR1 SGDLS, CDR2 YYNGEE. As DNA, the CDR3 is TGTGCCAGCAGCGTTACCGGGACGGCTAACTATGGCTACACCTTC. Its translation: CASSVTGTANYGYTF.

V and J are TRBV12-3 or TRBV12-4 and TRBJ2-7; 7 bases agree with TRBD1. Trimming at V came to 6 bases and at J to 3 bases, leaving 8 bases not matched to a gene. The CDR3 runs to 14 residues. CDR3 in DNA: TGTGCCAGCAGCTTTGCCGGGACAGTCTACGAGCAGTACTTC. It codes for CASSFAGTVYEQYF.

V is TRBV20-1 and J is TRBJ1-1; D unresolved. The CDR3 spans 14 residues. The germline V gene has CDR1 DFQATT and CDR2 SNEGSKA (reference sequence). Between the trimmed V and J ends, which lost 3 bases and 1 base, there was a span of 12 bases. CDR3 in DNA: TGCAGTGCTAGGTTGACATTACAGAACACTGAAGCTTTCTTT. Amino acids: CSARLTLQNTEAFF.

The CDR3 sequence: CASSVQGARIDGYTF. In DNA, the CDR3 is TGTGCCAGCAGCGTACAGGGGGCGCGTATCGATGGCTACACCTTC. The chain combines TRBV21-1 with TRBJ1-2; TRBD1 is taken as the D call from the table, unchecked against the DNA. TRBV21-1 is a documented pseudogene. This CDR3 region has 15 residues.

In its sample, this clonotype was seen many times. The chain employs TRBV21-1 and TRBJ2-7; TRBD1 was called by the table and not checked on the DNA. TRBV21-1 is flagged as a pseudogene. This CDR3 has 14 amino acids. The CDR3 spells CASSYRGLSYEQYV. The CDR3 DNA reads as TGTGCCAGCAGCTACAGGGGGCTCTCCTACGAGCAGTACGTC.

The table lists this clonotype with a few counts. V is TRBV6-5 and J is TRBJ1-6; D may be TRBD1 (5 bases). Germline-derived CDR1 and CDR2 are MNHEY and SVGAGI. This CDR3 has 14 amino acids. V gave up 2 bases and J gave up 11 bases, with 13 bases separating them. CDR3 DNA sequence: TGTGCCAGCAGTTACAGGGGTACGAGGGCACCCCTCCACTTT. Translated, it gives CASSYRGTRAPLHF.